Only one count was recorded for the clone carrying this T cell receptor (beta chain). Its antigen remains unknown. The second PCR ran about 7 to 12 cycles with a sample-barcoded 5' primer and J-beta primers. TCRdb recomputed calls from the 5' RACE reads with MiXCR, one row per CDR3 protein. The repertoire includes approximately 700,000 distinct CDR3 sequences, 32% of them detected once, and 15% sits in the top ten. This sample is drawn from a study of blood T cells in healthy people across ages. The overall study: Template switching caught about one barcoded beta molecule for each two T cells. Study observations and caveats: From one million sequenced T cells, diversity estimates were lower bounds. Versus aged donors, long-lived donors had higher diversity and more naive CD4+ cells.

Russia was home to the donors, healthy Caucasian individuals aged about 6 to 90. The CDR3 is 17 amino acids. J lost 2 bases, V lost 4 bases, and 11 bases had no gene match. The germline V gene has CDR1 SGHTA and CDR2 FQGNSA. The rearrangement uses TRBV7-2 and TRBJ2-1; 7 nucleotides agree with TRBD2. The origin of this receptor is a woman older than 75 in good health. The specimen sequenced was blood. The CDR3 sequence is CASSSASGPSAYNEQFF. DNA of the CDR3: TGTGCCAGCAGCTCAGCTAGCGGCCCATCTGCCTACAATGAGCAGTTCTTC.